This T cell receptor beta chain originates from a study of shared clonotypes between healthy human individuals. Turning to the study itself: CD4 naive cells filled three plates per donor, CD4 memory three, CD8 naive two and CD8 memory one.

From germline, CDR1 is ENHRY and CDR2 SYGVKD. V was trimmed by 2 bases and J by 3 bases, leaving 13 bases between them. CDR3 length equals 15 residues. Assay used: immunoSEQ multiplex PCR; TCRdb lists only in-frame clones, some missing. Seen here are roughly 2 million clones, over 85% observed once, and the top ten hold around 0.13%. The origin of this receptor is a man between 18 and 35 years old in good health. The specimen sequenced was naive CD4+ T cells sorted from blood. Noted subset: CD45RA+ positively selected. The rearrangement joins TRBV10-3 to TRBJ1-2; a weak D match, TRBD1 (5 bases). The CDR3 sequence is CAISEGPGADYGYTF. The CDR3 bases are TGTGCCATCAGTGAGGGACCCGGGGCAGACTATGGCTACACCTTC.